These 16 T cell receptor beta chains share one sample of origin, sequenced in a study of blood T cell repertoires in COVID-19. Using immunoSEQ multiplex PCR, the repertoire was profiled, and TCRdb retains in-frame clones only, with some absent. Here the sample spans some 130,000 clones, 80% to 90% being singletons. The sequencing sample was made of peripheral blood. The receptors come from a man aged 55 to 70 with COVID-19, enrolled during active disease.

The CDR3 DNA reads as TGCGCCAGCAGCCAAGGCTTCCAGAGCAATCAGCCCCAGCATTTT. It encodes CASSQGFQSNQPQHF. The chain uses TRBV4-3 and TRBJ1-5; D gene uncertain. The germline CDR1 and CDR2 sequences are LGHNA and YSLEER. CDR3 length: 15 amino acids. Between the trimmed V and J ends, which lost 1 base and 1 base, there was a span of 8 bases.

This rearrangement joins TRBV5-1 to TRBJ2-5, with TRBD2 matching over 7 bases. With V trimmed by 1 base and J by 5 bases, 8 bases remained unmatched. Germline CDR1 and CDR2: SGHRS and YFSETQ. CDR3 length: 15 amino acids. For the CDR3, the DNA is TGCGCCAGCAGCTTGCGGGCTAGCGGTGGGGAGACCCAGTACTTC. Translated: CASSLRASGGETQYF.

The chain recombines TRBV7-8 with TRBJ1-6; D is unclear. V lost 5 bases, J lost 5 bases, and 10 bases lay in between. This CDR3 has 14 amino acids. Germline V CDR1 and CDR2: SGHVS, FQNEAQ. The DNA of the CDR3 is TGTGCCAGCAGCGTCCGGGAGAATAATTCACCCCTCCACTTT. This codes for CASSVRENNSPLHF.

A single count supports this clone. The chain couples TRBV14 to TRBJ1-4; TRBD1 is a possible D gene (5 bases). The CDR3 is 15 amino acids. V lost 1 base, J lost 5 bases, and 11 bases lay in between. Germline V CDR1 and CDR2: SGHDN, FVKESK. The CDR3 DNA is TGTGCCAGCAGCCAAGTAACAGGAGTGAATGAAAAACTGTTTTTT. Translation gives CASSQVTGVNEKLFF.

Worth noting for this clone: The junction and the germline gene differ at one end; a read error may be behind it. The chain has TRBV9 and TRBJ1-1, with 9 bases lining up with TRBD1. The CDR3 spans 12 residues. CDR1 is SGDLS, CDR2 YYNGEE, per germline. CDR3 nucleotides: TGTGCCAGCAGAAGGACAGGGGAGCAGCCACTCTTT. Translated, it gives CASRRTGEQPLF.

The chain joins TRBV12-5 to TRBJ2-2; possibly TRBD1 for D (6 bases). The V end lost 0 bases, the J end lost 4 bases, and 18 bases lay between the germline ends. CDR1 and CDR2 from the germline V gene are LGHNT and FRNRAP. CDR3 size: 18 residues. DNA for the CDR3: TGTGCTAGTGGTTTGGTACTTTACCGGGACACCGCCACCGGGGAGCTGTTTTTT. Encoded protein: CASGLVLYRDTATGELFF.

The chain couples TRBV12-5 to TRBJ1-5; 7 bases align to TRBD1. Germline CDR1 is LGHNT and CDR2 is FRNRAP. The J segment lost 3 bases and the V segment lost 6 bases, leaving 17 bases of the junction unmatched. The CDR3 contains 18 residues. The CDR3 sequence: CASGLSTIQGPFNQPQHF. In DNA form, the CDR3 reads TGTGCTAGTGGCCTATCTACCATACAGGGGCCCTTCAATCAGCCCCAGCATTTT.

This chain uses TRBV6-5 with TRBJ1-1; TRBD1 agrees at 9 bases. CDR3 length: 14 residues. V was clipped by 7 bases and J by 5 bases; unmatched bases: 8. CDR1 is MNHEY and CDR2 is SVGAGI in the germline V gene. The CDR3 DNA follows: TGTGCCAGCATTAGCGACAGGGGGAAAACTGAAGCTTTCTTT. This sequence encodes CASISDRGKTEAFF.

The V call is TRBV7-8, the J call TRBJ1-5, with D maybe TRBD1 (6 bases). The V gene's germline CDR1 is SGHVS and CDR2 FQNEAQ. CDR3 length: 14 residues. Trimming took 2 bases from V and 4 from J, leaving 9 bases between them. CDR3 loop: CASSLITGNQPQHF. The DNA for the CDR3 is TGTGCCAGCAGCTTAATAACAGGGAATCAGCCCCAGCATTTT.

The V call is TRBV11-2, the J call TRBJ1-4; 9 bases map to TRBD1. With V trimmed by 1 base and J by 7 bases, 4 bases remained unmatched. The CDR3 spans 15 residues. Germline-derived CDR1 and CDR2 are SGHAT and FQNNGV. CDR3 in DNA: TGTGCCAGCAGCTTAGGCGGGACAGGGAGTGAAAAACTGTTTTTT. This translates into CASSLGGTGSEKLFF. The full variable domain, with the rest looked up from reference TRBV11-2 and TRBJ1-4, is EAGVAQSPRYKIIEKRQSVAFWCNPISGHATLYWYQQILGQGPKLLIQFQNNGVVDDSQLPKDRFSAERLKGVDSTLKIQPAKLEDSAVYLCASSLGGTGSEKLFFGSGTQLSVL.

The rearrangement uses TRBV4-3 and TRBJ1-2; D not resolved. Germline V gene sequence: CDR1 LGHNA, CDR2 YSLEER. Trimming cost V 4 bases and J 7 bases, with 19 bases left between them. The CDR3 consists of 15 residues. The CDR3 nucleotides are TGCGCCAGCAGCCTCTCTATACTCCAAACGGGTGGCTACACCTTC. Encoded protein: CASSLSILQTGGYTF.

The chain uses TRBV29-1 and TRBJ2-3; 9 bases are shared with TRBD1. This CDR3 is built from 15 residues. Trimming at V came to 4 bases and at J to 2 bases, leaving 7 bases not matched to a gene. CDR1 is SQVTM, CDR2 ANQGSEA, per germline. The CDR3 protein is CSVARQGGFTDTQYF. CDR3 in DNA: TGCAGCGTTGCCCGACAGGGGGGTTTCACAGATACGCAGTATTTT.

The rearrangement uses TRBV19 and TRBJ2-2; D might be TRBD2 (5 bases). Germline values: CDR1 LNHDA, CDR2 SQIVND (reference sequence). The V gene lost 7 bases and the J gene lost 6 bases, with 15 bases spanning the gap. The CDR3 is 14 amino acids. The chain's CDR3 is CASMDSRWAGELFF. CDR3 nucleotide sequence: TGTGCCAGTATGGACTCCCGCTGGGCCGGGGAGCTGTTTTTT.

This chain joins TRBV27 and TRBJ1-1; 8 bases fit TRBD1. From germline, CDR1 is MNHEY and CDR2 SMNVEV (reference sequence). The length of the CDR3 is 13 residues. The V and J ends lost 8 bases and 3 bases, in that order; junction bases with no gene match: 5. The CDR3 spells CASQDRAHTEAFF. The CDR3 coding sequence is TGTGCCAGCCAGGACAGGGCGCACACTGAAGCTTTCTTT.

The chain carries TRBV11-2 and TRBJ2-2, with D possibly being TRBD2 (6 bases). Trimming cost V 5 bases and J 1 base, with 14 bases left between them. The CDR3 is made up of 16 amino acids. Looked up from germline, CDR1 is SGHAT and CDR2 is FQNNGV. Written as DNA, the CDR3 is TGTGCCAGCAGCCCCCGACTAGGCGGGAACACCGGGGAGCTGTTTTTT. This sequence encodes CASSPRLGGNTGELFF. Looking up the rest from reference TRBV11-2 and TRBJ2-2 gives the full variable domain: EAGVAQSPRYKIIEKRQSVAFWCNPISGHATLYWYQQILGQGPKLLIQFQNNGVVDDSQLPKDRFSAERLKGVDSTLKIQPAKLEDSAVYLCASSPRLGGNTGELFFGEGSRLTVL.

The CDR3 protein is CASRTGQASYEQYF. The CDR3 DNA sequence: TGTGCCAGCAGGACGGGACAGGCGTCCTACGAGCAGTACTTC. The chain carries TRBV6-5 and TRBJ2-7, with 8 nucleotides matching TRBD1. CDR1 is MNHEY and CDR2 is SVGAGI in the germline V gene. This CDR3 contains 14 residues. J lost 1 base, V lost 6 bases, and 5 bases had no gene match.